The clone carrying this TCR beta chain was seen at least ten times. Its antigen is undetermined. One entry per CDR3 protein results from TCRdb running MiXCR on the 5' RACE reads. The top ten hold approximately 3% of the sample, which has a few hundred thousand distinct CDR3 sequences, 2.5% to 3.5% seen once. The data were taken from a study of T cells after yellow fever vaccination. Study background: Those fractions that held only low numbers of cells were prepared using the SMART-Seq v4 Ultra Low Input RNA kit.

General observations from the study: The presence of abundant clonotypes contaminating from the bulk population was possible in FACS-sorted repertoires. Only a small proportion of the clonotypes turned up in both the CD4 and the CD8 compartments, likely arising from convergent recombination.

Trimming at V came to 6 bases and at J to 0 bases, leaving 1 base not matched to a gene. Germline CDR1 is WSHSY and CDR2 is SAAADI. The CDR3 runs to 15 residues. The sequenced sample was CD4+ T cells sorted from PBMCs, obtained 10 days after the yellow fever booster vaccination. The V gene is TRBV10-2, the J gene TRBJ2-5, with TRBD2 matching 13 bases. This TCR was sampled from a man younger than 30 who received the YFV17D yellow fever vaccine. CDR3 sequence (DNA): TGCGCCAGCAGGACTAGCGGGGGGTACCAAGAGACCCAGTACTTC. Protein product: CASRTSGGYQETQYF.